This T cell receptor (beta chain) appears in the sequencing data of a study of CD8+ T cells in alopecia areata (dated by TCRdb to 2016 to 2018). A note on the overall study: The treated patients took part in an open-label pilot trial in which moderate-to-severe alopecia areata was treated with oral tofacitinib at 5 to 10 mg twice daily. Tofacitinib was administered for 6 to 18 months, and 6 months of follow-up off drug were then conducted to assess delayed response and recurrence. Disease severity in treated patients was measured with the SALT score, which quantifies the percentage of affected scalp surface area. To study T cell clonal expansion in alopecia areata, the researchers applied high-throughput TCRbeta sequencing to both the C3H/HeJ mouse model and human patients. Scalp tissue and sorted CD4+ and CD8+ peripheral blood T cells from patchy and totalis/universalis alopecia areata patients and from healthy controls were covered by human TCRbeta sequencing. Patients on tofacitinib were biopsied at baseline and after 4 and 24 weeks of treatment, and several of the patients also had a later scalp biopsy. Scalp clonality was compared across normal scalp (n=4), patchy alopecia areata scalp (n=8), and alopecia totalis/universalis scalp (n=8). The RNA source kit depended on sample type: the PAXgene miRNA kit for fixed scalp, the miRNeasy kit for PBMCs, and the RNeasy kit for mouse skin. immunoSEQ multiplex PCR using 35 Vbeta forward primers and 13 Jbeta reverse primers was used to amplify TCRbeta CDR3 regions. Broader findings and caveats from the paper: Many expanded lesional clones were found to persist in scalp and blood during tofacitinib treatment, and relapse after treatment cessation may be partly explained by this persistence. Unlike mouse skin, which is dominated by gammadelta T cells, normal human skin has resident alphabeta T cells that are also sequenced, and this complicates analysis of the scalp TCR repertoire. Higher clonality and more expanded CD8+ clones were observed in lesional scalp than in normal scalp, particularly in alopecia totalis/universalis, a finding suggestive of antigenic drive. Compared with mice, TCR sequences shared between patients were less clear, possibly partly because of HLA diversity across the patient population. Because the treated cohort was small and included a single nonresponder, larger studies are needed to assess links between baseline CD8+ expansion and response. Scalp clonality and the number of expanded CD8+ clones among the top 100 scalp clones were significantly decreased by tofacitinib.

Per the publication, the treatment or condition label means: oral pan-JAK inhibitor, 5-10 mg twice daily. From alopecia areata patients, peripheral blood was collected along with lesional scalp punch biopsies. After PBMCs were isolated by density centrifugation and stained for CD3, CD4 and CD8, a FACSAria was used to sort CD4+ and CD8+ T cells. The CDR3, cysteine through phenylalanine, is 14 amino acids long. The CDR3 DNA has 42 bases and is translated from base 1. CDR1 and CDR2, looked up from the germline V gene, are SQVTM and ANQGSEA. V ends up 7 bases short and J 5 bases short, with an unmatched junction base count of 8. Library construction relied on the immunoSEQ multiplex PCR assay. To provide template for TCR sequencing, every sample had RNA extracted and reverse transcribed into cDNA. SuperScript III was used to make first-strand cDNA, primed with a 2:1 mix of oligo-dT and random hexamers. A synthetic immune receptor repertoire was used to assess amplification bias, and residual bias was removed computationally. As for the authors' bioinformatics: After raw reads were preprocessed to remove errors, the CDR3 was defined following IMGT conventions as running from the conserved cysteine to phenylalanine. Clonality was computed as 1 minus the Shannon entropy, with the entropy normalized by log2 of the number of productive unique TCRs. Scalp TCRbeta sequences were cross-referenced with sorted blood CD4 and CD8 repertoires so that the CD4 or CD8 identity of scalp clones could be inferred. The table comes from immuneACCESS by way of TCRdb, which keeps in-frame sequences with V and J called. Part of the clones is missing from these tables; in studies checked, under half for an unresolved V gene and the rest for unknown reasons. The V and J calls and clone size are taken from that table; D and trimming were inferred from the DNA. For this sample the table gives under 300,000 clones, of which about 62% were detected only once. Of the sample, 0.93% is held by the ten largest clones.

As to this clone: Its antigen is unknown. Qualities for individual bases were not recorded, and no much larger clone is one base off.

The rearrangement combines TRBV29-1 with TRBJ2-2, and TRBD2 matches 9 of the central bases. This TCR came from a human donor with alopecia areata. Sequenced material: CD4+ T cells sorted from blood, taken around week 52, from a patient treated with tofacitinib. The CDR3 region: CSAAGGAWTGELFF. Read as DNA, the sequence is TGCAGCGCCGCGGGGGGGGCGTGGACCGGGGAGCTGTTTTTT.